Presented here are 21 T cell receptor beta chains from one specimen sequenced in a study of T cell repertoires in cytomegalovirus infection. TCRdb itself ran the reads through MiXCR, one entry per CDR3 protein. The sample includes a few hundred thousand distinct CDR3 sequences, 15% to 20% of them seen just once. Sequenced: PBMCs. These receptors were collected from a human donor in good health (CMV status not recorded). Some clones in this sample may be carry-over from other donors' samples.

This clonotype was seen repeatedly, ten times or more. In DNA form, the CDR3 reads TGTGCCAGCAGCCTAAATCAGCGTGATACGCAGTATTTT. As protein: CASSLNQRDTQYF. The genes are TRBV7-2 and TRBJ2-3; the D is unclear. Trimming shortened V by 5 bases and J by 6 bases, and 12 bases separated the two germline ends. CDR1 and CDR2 (germline): SGHTA, FQGNSA. The CDR3 has 13 residues.

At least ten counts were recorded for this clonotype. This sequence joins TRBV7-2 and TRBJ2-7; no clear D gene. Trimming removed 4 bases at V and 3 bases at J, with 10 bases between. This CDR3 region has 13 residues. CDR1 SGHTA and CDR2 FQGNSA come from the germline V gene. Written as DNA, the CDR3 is TGTGCCAGCAGCTCGGACCGATTCTACGAGCAGTACTTC. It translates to CASSSDRFYEQYF.

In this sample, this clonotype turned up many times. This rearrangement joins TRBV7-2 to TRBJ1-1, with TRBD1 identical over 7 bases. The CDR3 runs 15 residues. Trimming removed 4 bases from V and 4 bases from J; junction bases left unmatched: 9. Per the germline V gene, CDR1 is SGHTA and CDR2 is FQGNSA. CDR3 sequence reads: CASSSRQGVVTEAFF. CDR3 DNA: TGTGCCAGCAGCTCCAGACAGGGAGTGGTCACTGAAGCTTTCTTT.

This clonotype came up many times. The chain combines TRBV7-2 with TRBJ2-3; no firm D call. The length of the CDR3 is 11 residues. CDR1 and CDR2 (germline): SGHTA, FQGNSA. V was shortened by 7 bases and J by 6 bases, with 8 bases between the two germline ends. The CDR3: CASTASDTQYF. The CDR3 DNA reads TGTGCCAGCACCGCGTCCGATACGCAGTATTTT. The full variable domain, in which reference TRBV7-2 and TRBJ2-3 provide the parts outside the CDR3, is GAGVSQSPSNKVTEKGKDVELRCDPISGHTALYWYRQSLGQGLEFLIYFQGNSAPDKSGLPSDRFSAERTGGSVSTLTIQRTQQEDSAVYLCASTASDTQYFGPGTRLTVL.

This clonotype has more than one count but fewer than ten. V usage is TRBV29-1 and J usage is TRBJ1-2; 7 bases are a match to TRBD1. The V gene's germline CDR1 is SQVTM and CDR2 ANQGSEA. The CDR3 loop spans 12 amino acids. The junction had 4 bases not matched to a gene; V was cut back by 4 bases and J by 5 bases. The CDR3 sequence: CSVVDRAYGYTF. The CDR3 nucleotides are TGCAGCGTTGTTGACAGGGCTTATGGCTACACCTTC. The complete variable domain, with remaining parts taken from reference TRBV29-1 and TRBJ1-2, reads SAVISQKPSRDICQRGTSLTIQCQVDSQVTMMFWYRQQPGQSLTLIATANQGSEATYESGFVIDKFPISRPNLTFSTLTVSNMSPEDSSIYLCSVVDRAYGYTFGSGTRLTVV.

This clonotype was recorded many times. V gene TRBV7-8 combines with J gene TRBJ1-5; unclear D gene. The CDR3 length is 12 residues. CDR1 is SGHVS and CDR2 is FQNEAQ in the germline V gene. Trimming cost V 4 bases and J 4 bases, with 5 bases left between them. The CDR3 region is CASSSGNQPQHF. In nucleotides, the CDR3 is TGTGCCAGCAGCTCCGGGAATCAGCCCCAGCATTTT.

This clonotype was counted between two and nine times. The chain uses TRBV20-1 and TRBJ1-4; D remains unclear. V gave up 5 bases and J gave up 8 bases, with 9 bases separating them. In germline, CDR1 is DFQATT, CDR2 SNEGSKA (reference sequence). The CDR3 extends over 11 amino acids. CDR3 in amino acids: CSASREEKLFF. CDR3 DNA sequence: TGCAGTGCTTCCCGGGAGGAAAAACTGTTTTTT.

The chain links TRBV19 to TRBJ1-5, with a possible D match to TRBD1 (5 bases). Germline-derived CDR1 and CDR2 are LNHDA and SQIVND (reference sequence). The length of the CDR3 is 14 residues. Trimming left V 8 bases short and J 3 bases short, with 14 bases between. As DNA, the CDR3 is TGTGCCAGTGGGGGACCGGGGTTCAATCAGCCCCAGCATTTT. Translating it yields CASGGPGFNQPQHF.

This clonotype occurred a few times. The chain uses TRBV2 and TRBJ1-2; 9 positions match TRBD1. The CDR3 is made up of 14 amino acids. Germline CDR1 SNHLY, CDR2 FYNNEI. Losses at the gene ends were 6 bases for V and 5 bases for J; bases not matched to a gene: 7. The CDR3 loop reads CASSAGQGLYGYTF. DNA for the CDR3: TGTGCCAGCAGCGCGGGACAGGGTCTATATGGCTACACCTTC.

Here the CDR3 DNA reads TGTGCCACCAGTGATCGACAGGGGGGGGAGACCCAGTACTTC. Its protein is CATSDRQGGETQYF. This sequence joins TRBV24-1 and TRBJ2-5; 9 nucleotides agree with TRBD1. Germline V CDR1 and CDR2: KGHDR, SFDVKD. Trimming cost V 3 bases and J 5 bases; bases outside gene matches: 3. This CDR3 comprises 14 residues.

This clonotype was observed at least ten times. The CDR3 DNA reads as TGTGCCAGCAGCTTCACAAACATCAACAGGGGTGAAGCTTTCTTT. Translated, it gives CASSFTNINRGEAFF. The chain employs TRBV7-2 and TRBJ1-1; 7 positions match TRBD1. There are 15 residues in the CDR3. With 3 bases clipped from V and 7 bases from J, the junction kept 11 bases outside the gene matches. Germline assignment: CDR1 SGHTA and CDR2 FQGNSA.

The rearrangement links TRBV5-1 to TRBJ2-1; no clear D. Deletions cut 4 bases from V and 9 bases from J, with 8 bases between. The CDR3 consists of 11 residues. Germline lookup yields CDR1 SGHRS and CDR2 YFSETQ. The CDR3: CASSQSFEQFF. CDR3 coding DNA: TGCGCCAGCAGCCAAAGTTTTGAGCAGTTCTTC.

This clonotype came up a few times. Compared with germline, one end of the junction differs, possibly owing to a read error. This chain's CDR3 is CASSLDGSGYYTEQFF. CDR3 sequence (DNA): TGCGCCAGCAGCTTGGATGGTAGCGGGTACTACACTGAGCAGTTCTTC. The chain employs TRBV5-1 and TRBJ2-1, with 7 bases lining up with TRBD2. The V gene's germline CDR1 is SGHRS and CDR2 YFSETQ. This CDR3 is 16 amino acids long.

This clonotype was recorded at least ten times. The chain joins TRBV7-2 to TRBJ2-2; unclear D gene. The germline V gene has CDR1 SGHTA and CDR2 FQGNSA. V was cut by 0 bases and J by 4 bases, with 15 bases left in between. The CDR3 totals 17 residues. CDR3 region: CASSLAPPTVLTGELFF. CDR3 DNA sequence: TGTGCCAGCAGCTTAGCGCCTCCGACGGTTCTCACCGGGGAGCTGTTTTTT.

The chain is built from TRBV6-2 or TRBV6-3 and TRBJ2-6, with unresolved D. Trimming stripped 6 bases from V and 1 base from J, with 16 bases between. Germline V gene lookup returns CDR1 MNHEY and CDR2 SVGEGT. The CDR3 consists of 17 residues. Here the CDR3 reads CASSQRHSGSGANVLTF. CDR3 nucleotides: TGTGCCAGCAGCCAACGACACTCAGGTTCTGGGGCCAACGTCCTGACTTTC.

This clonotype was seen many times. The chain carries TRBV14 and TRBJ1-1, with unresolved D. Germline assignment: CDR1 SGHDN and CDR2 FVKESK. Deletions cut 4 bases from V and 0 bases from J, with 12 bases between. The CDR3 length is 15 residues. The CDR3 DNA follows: TGTGCCAGCAGCCCGCTAGCAGGCATGAACACTGAAGCTTTCTTT. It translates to CASSPLAGMNTEAFF.

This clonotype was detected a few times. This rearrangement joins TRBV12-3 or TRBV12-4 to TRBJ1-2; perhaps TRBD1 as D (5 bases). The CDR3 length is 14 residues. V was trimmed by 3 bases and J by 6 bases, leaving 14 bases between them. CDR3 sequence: CASSFNGRVDGYTF. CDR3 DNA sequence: TGTGCCAGCAGTTTTAACGGCAGGGTGGATGGCTACACCTTC.

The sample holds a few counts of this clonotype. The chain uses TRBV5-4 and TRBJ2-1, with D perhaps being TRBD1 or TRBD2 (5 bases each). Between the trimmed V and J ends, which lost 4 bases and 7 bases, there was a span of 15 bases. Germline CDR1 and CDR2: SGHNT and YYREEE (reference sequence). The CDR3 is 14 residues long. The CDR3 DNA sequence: TGTGCCAGCAGCCTGGGGGAGTTGGGAAATGAGCAGTTCTTC. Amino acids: CASSLGELGNEQFF.

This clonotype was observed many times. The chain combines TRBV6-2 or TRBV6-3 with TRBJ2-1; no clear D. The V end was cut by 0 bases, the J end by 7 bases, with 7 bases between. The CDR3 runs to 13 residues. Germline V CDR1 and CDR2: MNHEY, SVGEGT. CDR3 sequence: CASSYSGRNEQFF. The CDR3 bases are TGTGCCAGCAGTTACTCCGGAAGAAATGAGCAGTTCTTC.

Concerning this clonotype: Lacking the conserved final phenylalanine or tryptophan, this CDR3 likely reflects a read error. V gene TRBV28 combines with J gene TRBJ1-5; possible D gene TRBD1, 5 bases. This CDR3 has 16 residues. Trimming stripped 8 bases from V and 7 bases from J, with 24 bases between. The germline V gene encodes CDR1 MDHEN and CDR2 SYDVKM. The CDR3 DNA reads TGTGCCAGCTCACGGGGCAGGTTGGCAGTAGGCCAGCCCCAGCATTAT. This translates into CASSRGRLAVGQPQHY.

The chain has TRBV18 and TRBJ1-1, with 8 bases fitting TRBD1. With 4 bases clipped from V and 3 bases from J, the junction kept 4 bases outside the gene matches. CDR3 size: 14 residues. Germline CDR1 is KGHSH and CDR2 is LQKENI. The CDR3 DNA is TGTGCCAGCTCACAGGACAGGGTCGACACTGAAGCTTTCTTT. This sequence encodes CASSQDRVDTEAFF.